Below, one T cell receptor (beta chain) is given with its context. Its antigen is undetermined. These data belong to a study of cytomegalovirus exposure and HLA in healthy donors. Study as a whole: Tens of millions of unique TCR sequences came from HLA-typed donors in an early release.

With 60 Vbeta and 13 Jbeta primers, the PCR was carried out. The method was immunoSEQ multiplex PCR; TCRdb's version includes in-frame clones alone and lacks a portion of them. The profile covers 100,000 to 150,000 clones, with over 70% appearing a single time and 4% taken by the ten largest. V gave up 6 bases and J gave up 2 bases, with 18 bases separating them. CDR3 size: 16 residues. Germline V gene lookup returns CDR1 SEHNR and CDR2 FQNEAQ (reference sequence). General study findings and limits: The study labeled 180 or so TCR beta chains cytomegalovirus-associated. The number of N-insertions in an Asian-associated ancestry cluster was reportedly below the 666-donor mean in a later analysis. For cytomegalovirus status, the classifier reportedly gave diagnoses with high specificity and sensitivity.

V usage is TRBV7-9 and J usage is TRBJ2-3, with D perhaps TRBD2 (5 bases). Sequencing was performed on PBMCs. This sequence was found in a man aged 40-49 years in good health and CMV-seropositive. CDR3 bases: TGTGCCAGCAGACCGACCCGGACTGACGACACAGATACGCAGTATTTT. Its translation: CASRPTRTDDTDTQYF.